The present T cell receptor (beta chain) was sequenced within a study of T-cell memory formation after mild COVID-19. This clonotype showed up just a few times. Its antigen is undetermined. Study results and caveats: Clonal second-wave expansions that peaked on day 37 had unconfirmed SARS-CoV-2 specificity. Of the contracting clones, CD4+ ones lay mainly in CM and EM, and CD8+ ones in EMRA. Later expanders leaned CD4+, whereas clones that contracted between day 15 and 85 were balanced CD4/CD8. The appearance of some responding clones in pre-infection memory suggested that cross-reactive memory joined.

V dropped 1 base and J dropped 5 bases, with 15 bases sitting between them. The CDR3 runs 15 residues. TCRdb re-called the 5' RACE reads through MiXCR, storing one row per CDR3 protein. The table lists 250,000 to 350,000 distinct CDR3 sequences, roughly a fifth of them singletons. The sequenced sample was PBMCs or a T cell subset sorted from them (not recorded which). This chain links TRBV12-3 or TRBV12-4 with TRBJ2-7; a possible D gene is TRBD2 (5 bases). The clonotype originates from a man aged 18 to 30 who had mild COVID-19 (a few samples of this study predate the infection). Cell type and time point are not known. CDR3 in amino acids: CASSLGAGQFHEQYF. DNA for the CDR3: TGTGCCAGCAGTTTAGGGGCGGGCCAATTCCACGAGCAGTACTTC.